Sequencing of this T cell receptor (beta chain) was carried out in a study of graft-versus-host responses after intestinal transplantation. Data came from immunoSEQ multiplex PCR; TCRdb stores just in-frame clones and leaves some out. The sample shows about 5,100 clones, around 71% of them seen only once. Study-wide findings and caveats: Patients with graft-donor T cell macrochimerism had high graft-versus-host to host-versus-graft clonal ratios in allografts. Detection of GvH clones occurred in recipient marrow, and some had their first appearance in ileum or blood.

There are 14 residues in the CDR3. V was cut by 1 base and J by 6 bases, with 12 bases left in between. CDR1 and CDR2 (germline): LGHNT, FRNRAP. A word on this clone: Its target is unknown.

This rearrangement joins TRBV12-5 to TRBJ1-2; TRBD1 might be the D (6 bases). Sequencing was performed on PBMCs, taken 300 to 340 days after intestinal transplant. The receptor was derived from a human patient who received an intestinal transplant, so some T cells may come from the graft donor. The CDR3 here is CASGLDGQLDGYTF. Written as DNA, the CDR3 is TGTGCTAGTGGTTTGGACGGACAGTTGGATGGCTACACCTTC.